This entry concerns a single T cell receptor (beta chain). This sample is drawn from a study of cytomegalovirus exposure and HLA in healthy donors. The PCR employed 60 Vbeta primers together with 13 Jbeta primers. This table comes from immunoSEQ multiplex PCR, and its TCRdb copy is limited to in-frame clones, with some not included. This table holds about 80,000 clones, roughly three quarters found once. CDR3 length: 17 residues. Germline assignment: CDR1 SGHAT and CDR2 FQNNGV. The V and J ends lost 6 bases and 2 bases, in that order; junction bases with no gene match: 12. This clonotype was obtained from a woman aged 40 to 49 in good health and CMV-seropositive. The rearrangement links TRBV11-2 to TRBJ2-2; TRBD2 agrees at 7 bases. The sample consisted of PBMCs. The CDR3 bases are TGTGCCAGCAGACGTCCGGGACTAAGGCTCAACACCGGGGAGCTGTTTTTT. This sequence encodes CASRRPGLRLNTGELFF.